A single sample gave rise to the 32 T cell receptor beta chains below, sequenced in a study of neoadjuvant anti-PD-1 for oral cavity cancer (dated by TCRdb to about 2021). Read against the paper, the sample's time point label means: before neoadjuvant nivolumab. Libraries were made using the immunoSEQ multiplex PCR assay. Sourced from immuneACCESS, this table was stored by TCRdb with only in-frame sequences that have V and J called. A share of the clones is absent; for the studies checked, an unresolved V gene accounts for under half, and the remainder has no known explanation. The sample data list just over 6,500 clones, and about 50% of these were observed just once. About 27% of the sample goes to the ten largest clones. The material sequenced was tumor tissue, taken before nivolumab (anti-PD-1) treatment. The receptors stem from a person between 40 and 85 years old with oral cavity squamous cell carcinoma.

The chain combines TRBV30 with TRBJ1-2; D might be TRBD1 (6 bases). CDR3 size: 12 residues. Trimming removed 5 bases from V and 4 bases from J, with 11 bases in between. CDR1 GTSNPN and CDR2 SVGIG come from the germline V gene (reference sequence). CDR3 region: CAWARQAYGYTF. The DNA of the CDR3 is TGTGCCTGGGCGAGACAGGCCTATGGCTACACCTTC.

The V and J genes are TRBV30 and TRBJ1-2; no firm D call. This CDR3 contains 12 residues. Germline V gene sequence: CDR1 GTSNPN, CDR2 SVGIG (reference sequence). V lost 3 bases and J lost 3, with 8 bases in between. As DNA, the CDR3 is TGTGCCTGGAGAAAGGGCCACTATGGCTACACCTTC. Encoded protein: CAWRKGHYGYTF. The whole variable domain, remainder taken from reference TRBV30 and TRBJ1-2, is SQTIHQWPATLVQPVGSPLSLECTVEGTSNPNLYWYRQAAGRGLQLLFYSVGIGQISSEVPQNLSASRPQDRQFILSSKKLLLSDSGFYLCAWRKGHYGYTFGSGTRLTVV.

This clone was found a few times. The chain employs TRBV7-3 and TRBJ2-7, with 9 bases aligning to TRBD2. Germline CDR1 is SGHTA and CDR2 is FQGTGA. V gave up 6 bases and J gave up 0 bases; unmatched junction bases: 6. This CDR3 contains 15 residues. The CDR3 DNA sequence: TGTGCCAGCAGTGCGACTAGCGGATCCTCCTACGAGCAGTACTTC. Its protein product is CASSATSGSSYEQYF.

The genes are TRBV7-2 and TRBJ2-7; 11 bases match TRBD1. The CDR3 runs to 15 residues. Per the germline V gene, CDR1 is SGHTA and CDR2 is FQGNSA. V trimming: 5 bases; J trimming: 4 bases; junction bases outside the gene matches: 7. CDR3 DNA: TGTGCCAGCAGCCTAGGGACAGGGGGTGGGTACGAGCAGTACTTC. This encodes CASSLGTGGGYEQYF.

V is TRBV2 and J is TRBJ1-2, with D possibly matching TRBD1 (6 bases). The CDR3 is 14 residues long. Germline lookup yields CDR1 SNHLY and CDR2 FYNNEI. V was pared by 7 bases and J by 0 bases, with 12 bases between. CDR3 region: CASTGAGANYGYTF. The CDR3 bases are TGTGCCAGCACAGGGGCGGGGGCTAACTATGGCTACACCTTC.

The gene calls are TRBV30 and TRBJ1-3, with 7 bases matching TRBD1. The V gene end was trimmed by 4 bases and the J gene end by 4 bases; junction bases not matched to a gene: 4. The CDR3 runs 13 residues. Germline-derived CDR1 and CDR2 are GTSNPN and SVGIG (reference sequence). CDR3 residues: CAWNEGAGNTIYF. The DNA of the CDR3 is TGTGCCTGGAATGAGGGGGCAGGAAACACCATATATTTT.

This chain links TRBV7-3 with TRBJ2-5; tentatively, D is TRBD2 (7 bases). Trimming stripped 3 bases from V and 5 bases from J, with 16 bases between. The CDR3 is 15 residues long. Germline loops: CDR1 SGHTA, CDR2 FQGTGA. The CDR3 bases are TGTGCCAGCAGCTTTGGGGGGGCCGGTTTGGAGACCCAGTACTTC. As protein: CASSFGGAGLETQYF.

This clone occurred a few times. The genes are TRBV19 and TRBJ2-2; D gene unclear. Germline V lookup: CDR1 LNHDA, CDR2 SQIVND (reference sequence). The CDR3 totals 15 residues. The germline V and J ends were trimmed by 3 bases and 6 bases, with 14 bases remaining between them. The CDR3 sequence is CASSIRVNGAGELFF. The CDR3 nucleotides are TGTGCCAGTAGTATTCGGGTTAATGGAGCCGGGGAGCTGTTTTTT.

Only one count was recorded for this clone. The chain combines TRBV9 with TRBJ1-2, with D possibly being TRBD1 (6 bases). The CDR3 spans 15 residues. Trimming took 3 bases from V and 2 from J, leaving 14 bases between them. CDR1 SGDLS and CDR2 YYNGEE come from the germline V gene. This CDR3 is CASSAQGTQNYGYTF. Here the CDR3 DNA reads TGTGCCAGCAGCGCACAGGGTACCCAAAACTATGGCTACACCTTC. Full variable domain (missing parts from reference TRBV9 and TRBJ1-2): DSGVTQTPKHLITATGQRVTLRCSPRSGDLSVYWYQQSLDQGLQFLIQYYNGEERAKGNILERFSAQQFPDLHSELNLSSLELGDSALYFCASSAQGTQNYGYTFGSGTRLTVV.

J is TRBJ2-1 and V is TRBV11-2; the D gene is possibly TRBD2 (7 bases). CDR3 length: 14 residues. Germline-derived CDR1 and CDR2 are SGHAT and FQNNGV. V lost 1 base to trimming and J lost 8 bases, with 12 bases between them. CDR3 sequence (DNA): TGTGCCAGCAGCTTAGTCGGGGGGCTCGATGAGCAGTTCTTC. As protein: CASSLVGGLDEQFF.

The chain carries TRBV15 and TRBJ2-7; weak D call: TRBD1 (5 bases). There are 14 residues in the CDR3. CDR1 and CDR2 from the germline V gene are LNHNV and YYDKDF (reference sequence). Trimming pared 0 bases from V and 3 bases from J, leaving 9 bases between. CDR3 sequence (DNA): TGTGCCACCAGCAGAGAAGGTAGGGGCTACGAGCAGTACTTC. Amino acids: CATSREGRGYEQYF.

This clone was seen only a few times. The chain has TRBV6-5 and TRBJ2-7; TRBD1 matches 8 bases. The CDR3 contains 16 residues. The junction had 8 bases not matched to a gene; V was cut back by 0 bases and J by 4 bases. Germline loops: CDR1 MNHEY, CDR2 SVGAGI. The CDR3 here is CASSYSLQGALYEQYF. CDR3 coding DNA: TGTGCCAGCAGTTACTCGTTGCAGGGGGCATTGTACGAGCAGTACTTC.

This clone was counted a single time. The chain carries TRBV7-2 and TRBJ1-1, with D unresolved. Between the trimmed V and J ends, which lost 3 bases and 1 base, there was a span of 9 bases. This CDR3 spans 14 amino acids. Per germline, CDR1 SGHTA and CDR2 FQGNSA. The CDR3 loop is CASSLGLQNTEAFF. CDR3 bases: TGTGCCAGCAGCTTGGGGTTACAGAACACTGAAGCTTTCTTT.

This chain links TRBV7-2 with TRBJ2-3; D is tentatively TRBD1 or TRBD2 (6 bases each). The CDR3 totals 15 residues. The V end lost 2 bases, the J end lost 1 base, and 10 bases lay between the germline ends. Germline CDR1 reads SGHTA; CDR2 reads FQGNSA. CDR3 in DNA: TGTGCCAGCAGCTTAAGGAGGGGGGGCACAGATACGCAGTATTTT. Protein product: CASSLRRGGTDTQYF.

This chain connects TRBV2 to TRBJ1-1, with D hard to call. Looked up from germline, CDR1 is SNHLY and CDR2 is FYNNEI. The CDR3 covers 13 residues. Trimming took 5 bases from V and 5 from J, leaving 12 bases between them. The CDR3 loop reads CASSREVETEAFF. CDR3 bases: TGTGCCAGCAGTCGGGAGGTGGAAACTGAAGCTTTCTTT. The full variable domain, in which reference TRBV2 and TRBJ1-1 provide the parts outside the CDR3, is EPEVTQTPSHQVTQMGQEVILRCVPISNHLYFYWYRQILGQKVEFLVSFYNNEISEKSEIFDDQFSVERPDGSNFTLKIRSTKLEDSAMYFCASSREVETEAFFGQGTRLTVV.

The chain is built from TRBV5-1 and TRBJ2-7; possible D gene TRBD1, 5 bases. Germline V gene data show CDR1 as SGHRS and CDR2 as YFSETQ. The V and J ends lost 0 bases and 7 bases respectively, with 14 bases between them. The CDR3 sequence is 14 residues long. DNA for the CDR3: TGCGCCAGCAGCTTGGGAGTGGCAGGGCAAGAGCAGTACTTC. Encoded protein: CASSLGVAGQEQYF.

This clone was seen more than once but under ten times. This chain connects TRBV19 to TRBJ2-7; D unclear. Per germline, CDR1 LNHDA and CDR2 SQIVND (reference sequence). The CDR3 contains 13 residues. Trimming cost V 4 bases and J 2 bases, with 9 bases left between them. CDR3 sequence: CASSKTVTYEQYF. CDR3 DNA: TGTGCCAGTAGTAAGACGGTTACCTACGAGCAGTACTTC.

The rearrangement uses TRBV30 and TRBJ2-3, with 12 bases identical to TRBD2. Germline CDR1 GTSNPN, CDR2 SVGIG (reference sequence). Unmatched junction bases numbered 11, after V lost 4 bases and J lost 9 bases. This CDR3 comprises 15 residues. CDR3 sequence reads: CAWNRASGGAITQYF. In DNA form, the CDR3 reads TGTGCCTGGAATCGGGCTAGCGGGGGGGCCATCACGCAGTATTTT.

This clone was counted only a few times. The genes are TRBV18 and TRBJ1-1, with D tentatively TRBD1 (6 bases). V lost 1 base, J lost 2 bases, and 8 bases lay in between. The CDR3 runs 14 residues. Looked up from germline, CDR1 is KGHSH and CDR2 is LQKENI. The CDR3 region is CASSPLTGNTEAFF. CDR3 DNA: TGTGCCAGCTCACCACTGACAGGAAACACTGAAGCTTTCTTT.

The gene calls are TRBV6-5 and TRBJ2-7, with D unclear. Trimming shortened V by 2 bases and J by 4 bases, and 12 bases separated the two germline ends. This CDR3 comprises 14 residues. The germline gives CDR1 MNHEY, CDR2 SVGAGI. The CDR3 sequence is CASSYGRKPYEQYF. The DNA for the CDR3 is TGTGCCAGCAGTTACGGGCGGAAACCTTACGAGCAGTACTTC.

V and J are TRBV7-9 and TRBJ1-1, with a possible D match to TRBD1 (5 bases). This CDR3 spans 14 amino acids. The V end was cut by 3 bases, the J end by 0 bases, with 8 bases between. Germline lookup yields CDR1 SEHNR and CDR2 FQNEAQ (reference sequence). DNA of the CDR3: TGTGCCAGCAGCTTCGGACACCTGAACACTGAAGCTTTCTTT. Translated, it gives CASSFGHLNTEAFF. The entire variable domain, with the rest obtained from reference TRBV7-9 and TRBJ1-1, is as follows: DTGVSQNPRHKITKRGQNVTFRCDPISEHNRLYWYRQTLGQGPEFLTYFQNEAQLEKSRLLSDRFSAERPKGSFSTLEIQRTEQGDSAMYLCASSFGHLNTEAFFGQGTRLTVV.

The J gene is TRBJ2-1, the V gene TRBV4-3, with no clear D. Trimming removed 4 bases at V and 9 bases at J, with 16 bases between. The CDR3 length is 14 residues. The germline V gene has CDR1 LGHNA and CDR2 YSLEER. The CDR3 bases are TGCGCCAGCAGCCCCCAGGTGGGGTGGGGTGAGCAGTTCTTC. Its protein product is CASSPQVGWGEQFF.

This clone was detected a few times. The J gene is TRBJ2-7, the V gene TRBV6-5, with D tentatively TRBD1 (5 bases). V lost 4 bases and J 2 bases, leaving 15 bases between the germline ends. Germline V lookup: CDR1 MNHEY, CDR2 SVGAGI. The CDR3 runs 15 residues. This CDR3 reads CASSSPGQTAYEQYF. DNA for the CDR3: TGTGCCAGCAGTTCGCCAGGGCAAACCGCCTACGAGCAGTACTTC.

This rearrangement joins TRBV4-3 to TRBJ2-3; weak D call: TRBD1 (5 bases). Germline CDR1 is LGHNA and CDR2 is YSLEER. V dropped 0 bases and J dropped 2 bases, with 12 bases sitting between them. This CDR3 is built from 16 residues. The CDR3 reads CASSQDPTGNTDTQYF. For the CDR3, the DNA is TGCGCCAGCAGCCAAGACCCCACAGGAAACACAGATACGCAGTATTTT.

The chain uses TRBV7-2 and TRBJ2-7; D possibly matches TRBD1 or TRBD2 (5 bases each). V was pared by 5 bases and J by 7 bases, with 18 bases between. Per germline, CDR1 SGHTA and CDR2 FQGNSA. The CDR3 is made up of 14 amino acids. The CDR3 sequence is CASSPLGALGEQYF. The CDR3 DNA is TGTGCCAGCAGCCCGCTCGGGGCTTTGGGGGAGCAGTACTTC.

The rearrangement joins TRBV2 to TRBJ1-1; D not certain. CDR3 size: 14 residues. From germline, CDR1 is SNHLY and CDR2 FYNNEI. V was clipped by 4 bases and J by 4 bases, with 13 bases between them. The CDR3 DNA follows: TGTGCCAGCAGTGCTACTGAGTATAGCACTGAAGCTTTCTTT. Translated, it gives CASSATEYSTEAFF.

The CDR3 loop is CASSLGRLTYEQYF. The CDR3 nucleotides read TGTGCCAGCAGTTTGGGGAGACTGACCTACGAGCAGTACTTC. The genes are TRBV7-8 and TRBJ2-7; possible D gene TRBD2, 5 bases. The germline V gene encodes CDR1 SGHVS and CDR2 FQNEAQ. With 6 bases removed from V and 2 bases from J, the gap between germline ends came to 14 bases. The CDR3 contains 14 residues.

The V call is TRBV19, the J call TRBJ2-1; TRBD2 matches 7 bases. There are 14 residues in the CDR3. The germline V gene has CDR1 LNHDA and CDR2 SQIVND (reference sequence). V gave up 6 bases and J gave up 4 bases; unmatched junction bases: 6. The CDR3 reads CASRRLGGYNEQFF. DNA for the CDR3: TGTGCCAGTAGACGGCTGGGAGGGTACAATGAGCAGTTCTTC.

In this sample, this clone turned up a few times. V and J are TRBV9 and TRBJ2-1; tentatively, D is TRBD1 or TRBD2 (5 bases each). Trimming stripped 2 bases from V and 6 bases from J, with 18 bases between. The CDR3 runs 16 residues. The V gene's germline CDR1 is SGDLS and CDR2 YYNGEE. The DNA for the CDR3 is TGTGCCAGCAGCGTTCTCCGGGACCCTTGGGGCAATGAGCAGTTCTTC. Its protein is CASSVLRDPWGNEQFF.

The rearrangement uses TRBV6-1 and TRBJ1-2, with 9 positions matching TRBD1. Germline V gives CDR1 MNHNS, CDR2 SASEGT. This CDR3 is 14 amino acids long. Trimming took 3 bases from V and 4 from J; bases not matched to a gene: 3. This chain's CDR3 is CASSDATGGYGYTF. The CDR3 nucleotides read TGTGCCAGCAGTGATGCGACAGGGGGCTATGGCTACACCTTC.

Points on this clone: At the DNA level, this CDR3 is encoded by other sequences in the same sample as well. The chain couples TRBV5-1 to TRBJ2-2; 15 nucleotides match TRBD2. CDR3 length: 19 residues. The V and J ends lost 1 base and 1 base, in that order; junction bases with no gene match: 5. CDR1 and CDR2 from the germline V gene are SGHRS and YFSETQ. The CDR3 loop reads CASSLTGLAGGQNTGELFF. CDR3 bases: TGCGCCAGCAGCTTGACGGGACTAGCGGGGGGTCAGAACACCGGGGAGCTGTTTTTT.

The rearrangement uses TRBV13 and TRBJ2-3; D is possibly TRBD2 (6 bases). Germline V gene data show CDR1 as PRHDT and CDR2 as FYEKMQ (reference sequence). The V and J ends lost 5 bases and 5 bases respectively, with 11 bases between them. The CDR3 is 13 amino acids. Written as DNA, the CDR3 is TGTGCCAGCAGCCGCCGGCGGGGAGATACGCAGTATTTT. Translating it yields CASSRRRGDTQYF. The complete variable domain, with remaining parts taken from reference TRBV13 and TRBJ2-3, reads AAGVIQSPRHLIKEKRETATLKCYPIPRHDTVYWYQQGPGQDPQFLISFYEKMQSDKGSIPDRFSAQQFSDYHSELNMSSLELGDSALYFCASSRRRGDTQYFGPGTRLTVL.